This T cell receptor beta chain is drawn from a study of blood T cells in healthy people across ages. Findings and limits, study-wide: A roughly linear fall in TCR beta diversity per million T cells was seen with increasing age.

This clonotype was found a few times. The antigen is unknown. Alongside a J-beta primer mix, a sample-barcoded 5' primer served in a second PCR lasting 7 to 11 cycles. One entry per CDR3 protein results from TCRdb running MiXCR on the 5' RACE reads. The table includes 1.4 million to 1.5 million distinct CDR3 sequences, roughly 40% detected once. Looked up from germline, CDR1 is LGHDT and CDR2 is YNNKEL (reference sequence). The CDR3 length is 12 residues. Trimming took off 2 bases at V and 3 bases at J, with 4 bases between the two ends. V is TRBV3-1 and J is TRBJ1-2; D is uncertain. The receptor was isolated from a woman between 18 and 29 years old in good health. The sequenced sample was blood. CDR3 residues: CASSQLDYGYTF. The CDR3 bases are TGTGCCAGCAGCCAACTTGACTATGGCTACACCTTC. The entire variable domain, with the rest obtained from reference TRBV3-1 and TRBJ1-2, is as follows: DTAVSQTPKYLVTQMGNDKSIKCEQNLGHDTMYWYKQDSKKFLKIMFSYNNKELIINETVPNRFSPKSPDKAHLNLHINSLELGDSAVYFCASSQLDYGYTFGSGTRLTVV.